This T cell receptor (beta chain) appears in the sequencing data of a study of beta chain features in type 1 diabetes. Findings and caveats of the study: Among patients with Type 1 diabetes, TCRB CDR3s were moderately but significantly shorter in every one of the four CD4+ subsets.

Expressed TCRB transcripts got sequenced, as all isolated RNA was reverse transcribed. This table comes from immunoSEQ multiplex PCR, and its TCRdb copy is limited to in-frame clones, with some not included. The sample has 150,000 to 200,000 clones; 63% are singletons. CD45RO/CCR7/CD25/CD127/CD95/CD27 staining was used to isolate CD4+ naive, central memory, regulatory and stem cell-like memory cells by sorting. This clone was found a few times. The antigen remains undetermined. The receptor comes from a man under 40 with type 1 diabetes. Sequenced input: naive CD4+ T cells from blood.

The CDR3: CASSLGAADTQYF. For the CDR3, the DNA is TGCGCCAGCAGCTTAGGGGCCGCAGATACGCAGTATTTT. The rearrangement uses TRBV5-1 and TRBJ2-3; TRBD1 might be the D (5 bases). Deletions cut 2 bases from V and 4 bases from J, with 8 bases between. Per the germline V gene, CDR1 is SGHRS and CDR2 is YFSETQ. The CDR3 spans 13 residues.